This T cell receptor (beta chain) was sequenced during a study of T-cell reconstitution after alpha-beta-depleted transplantation in children. This clonotype was seen repeatedly, ten times or more. A library of TCRbeta sequences, prepared with unique molecular identifiers, was generated. TCRdb re-derived calls from the PCR reads in MiXCR, one entry per CDR3 protein. This sample has some 240,000 distinct CDR3 sequences, with over 9.5% found just once. Germline V lookup: CDR1 SEHNR, CDR2 FQNEAQ (reference sequence). The CDR3 totals 14 residues. The trim removed 6 bases at V and 6 bases at J, leaving 8 bases unmatched.

The chain employs TRBV7-9 and TRBJ2-3; 8 bases are a match to TRBD1. The starting material was PBMCs from the stem cell graft donor, obtained from the stem cell graft. The receptor was derived from a human donor who donated a stem cell graft to a child with SCID. The CDR3 sequence is CASSPGQGSDTQYF. The CDR3 DNA follows: TGTGCCAGCAGTCCCGGACAGGGTTCCGATACGCAGTATTTT.